Each of the 13 T cell receptor beta chains below was sequenced from the same sample in a study of molecular identifiers for immune sequencing clone quantification. TCRdb passed the PCR reads through MiXCR, listing each CDR3 protein once. The sample shows more than 550,000 distinct CDR3 sequences, 25% of them seen only once. The material sequenced was naive CD8+ T cells from blood, with Jurkat cell RNA spiked in. The sample's subset: FACS-sorted CD8+CD4-CCR7+CD45RA+ naive T cells. The receptors were sampled from a human donor in good health. Some libraries in this study had Jurkat cell RNA spiked in.

There are many counts of this clonotype. At one end, the junction sequence differs from germline, possibly due to a read error. This chain uses TRBV10-3 with TRBJ2-7; TRBD2 might be the D (5 bases). CDR1 is ENHRY, CDR2 SYGVKD, per germline. This CDR3 has 11 residues. CDR3 sequence reads: CAINEGNEQYF. DNA of the CDR3: TGTGCCATCAATGAGGGTAACGAGCAGTACTTC.

At least ten counts were recorded for this clonotype. The chain carries TRBV20-1 and TRBJ2-7; 8 nucleotides align to TRBD2. The CDR3 covers 14 residues. Germline CDR1 DFQATT, CDR2 SNEGSKA (reference sequence). V shed 3 bases, J shed 6 bases, and the junction held 10 bases outside the gene matches. The CDR3 is CSASARLAYGEQYF. The CDR3 region has the DNA TGCAGTGCTAGCGCAAGACTAGCGTATGGCGAGCAGTACTTC.

There are a few counts of this clonotype. This chain joins TRBV11-2 and TRBJ2-7, with no clear D. CDR1 and CDR2 from the germline V gene are SGHAT and FQNNGV. Trimming pared 4 bases from V and 4 bases from J, leaving 14 bases between. The CDR3 is made up of 14 amino acids. The CDR3 loop reads CASSSLGYPYEQYF. The CDR3, as DNA: TGTGCCAGCAGCTCCCTAGGGTACCCATACGAGCAGTACTTC.

This clonotype was observed a few times. V usage is TRBV5-1 and J usage is TRBJ2-7, with a tentative D call TRBD1 (6 bases). CDR3 length equals 15 residues. Trimming stripped 2 bases from V and 2 bases from J, with 14 bases between. From germline, CDR1 is SGHRS and CDR2 YFSETQ. The CDR3 reads CASSLSGTPAYEQYF. The DNA for the CDR3 is TGCGCCAGCAGCTTATCCGGGACACCAGCCTACGAGCAGTACTTC.

The table lists this clonotype with a count of one. A much larger clone differs from this one at a single base, so this may be a read error. The chain uses TRBV27 and TRBJ2-7; a possible D gene is TRBD2 (7 bases). The CDR3 is 14 amino acids. CDR1 and CDR2 (germline): MNHEY, SMNVEV (reference sequence). DNA of the CDR3: TGTGCCAGCAGTTTTGGGCGGGGGCCCTACGAGCAGAACTTC. Residues: CASSFGRGPYEQNF.

This sequence joins TRBV7-9 and TRBJ2-5; the D is unclear. Per the germline V gene, CDR1 is SEHNR and CDR2 is FQNEAQ (reference sequence). The CDR3 contains 14 residues. Trimming removed 1 base from V and 7 bases from J, with 13 bases in between. CDR3 in DNA: TGTGCCAGCAGCTTAGTCGACGACTCAGGGACCCAGTACTTC. Amino acid sequence: CASSLVDDSGTQYF.

This clonotype was observed many times. V and J are TRBV9 and TRBJ2-7; maybe TRBD1 (5 bases). The CDR3 covers 14 residues. The V gene's germline CDR1 is SGDLS and CDR2 YYNGEE. V was shortened by 0 bases and J by 2 bases, with 9 bases between the two germline ends. The chain's CDR3 is CASSVGPDTYEQYF. CDR3 nucleotides: TGTGCCAGCAGCGTAGGCCCGGACACCTACGAGCAGTACTTC. Full variable domain (remainder filled in from reference TRBV9 and TRBJ2-7): DSGVTQTPKHLITATGQRVTLRCSPRSGDLSVYWYQQSLDQGLQFLIQYYNGEERAKGNILERFSAQQFPDLHSELNLSSLELGDSALYFCASSVGPDTYEQYFGPGTRLTVT.

This clonotype was counted a few times. Here the CDR3 reads CASGRIYGYTF. DNA for the CDR3: TGTGCCAGTGGACGTATTTACGGCTACACCTTC. V usage is TRBV19 and J usage is TRBJ1-2; D is ambiguous. CDR1 and CDR2 from the germline V gene are LNHDA and SQIVND (reference sequence). The germline V and J ends were trimmed by 8 bases and 8 bases, with 12 bases remaining between them. This CDR3 is built from 11 residues.

This clonotype was recorded many times. The rearrangement joins TRBV12-3 or TRBV12-4 to TRBJ2-3; a weak D match, TRBD1 (6 bases). CDR3 size: 14 residues. Trimming left V 5 bases short and J 4 bases short, with 13 bases between. The CDR3 nucleotides read TGTGCCAGCAGTCCAGGGGTCGGGGCAGATACGCAGTATTTT. Translated: CASSPGVGADTQYF.

This clonotype was found a few times. The genes are TRBV19 and TRBJ1-5; TRBD1 aligns across 7 bases. After removal of 8 bases from V and 2 bases from J, the junction contained 9 bases not matched to a gene. The CDR3 is 15 residues long. Looked up from germline, CDR1 is LNHDA and CDR2 is SQIVND (reference sequence). The CDR3 DNA is TGTGCCAGTGCCCTCCGACAGGGTGGCAATCAGCCCCAGCATTTT. Its protein is CASALRQGGNQPQHF.

This chain connects TRBV4-1 to TRBJ1-5, with D perhaps matching TRBD1 (6 bases). CDR3 length equals 15 residues. V was clipped by 4 bases and J by 5 bases, with 15 bases between them. Germline V gives CDR1 MGHRA, CDR2 YSYEKL. The CDR3 spells CASSRWVQGDQPQHF. CDR3 DNA sequence: TGCGCCAGCAGCCGATGGGTACAGGGCGATCAGCCCCAGCATTTT.

For this clonotype: A much larger clone differs from this one at a single base, so this may be a read error. J is TRBJ2-3 and V is TRBV7-9; 8 nucleotides agree with TRBD2. This CDR3 spans 14 amino acids. CDR1 is SEHNR, CDR2 FQNEAQ, per germline (reference sequence). CDR3 region: CAISKGLEVDTQYF. The DNA for the CDR3 is TGTGCCATCAGCAAGGGACTAGAGGTAGATACGCAGTATTTT.

The V and J genes are TRBV7-6 and TRBJ2-1; D possibly corresponds to TRBD2 (7 bases). Trimming removed 8 bases at V and 4 bases at J, with 15 bases between. The CDR3 extends over 14 amino acids. Germline V lookup: CDR1 SGHVS, CDR2 FNYEAQ. The CDR3 sequence: CASWGGGQYNEQFF. The CDR3 nucleotides read TGTGCCAGCTGGGGGGGGGGCCAGTACAATGAGCAGTTCTTC.